This T cell receptor beta chain was obtained from a study of blood T cell repertoires in COVID-19. Study in general: Acute and convalescent COVID-19 specimens originated in the United States, Italy and Spain. Sources were T cells, B-cell-depleted T cells, or PBMCs; the material itself was cDNA or gDNA.

Only one count was recorded for this clone. Participant-reported clinical history was the basis for cohort assignment. The protocol was immunoSEQ multiplex PCR, while the TCRdb copy is restricted to in-frame clones and leaves out a portion. The sample lists roughly 200,000 clones; under 90% were seen once. Looked up from germline, CDR1 is SEHNR and CDR2 is FQNEAQ (reference sequence). The CDR3 extends over 12 amino acids. With 4 bases removed from V and 2 bases from J, the gap between germline ends came to 2 bases. The chain links TRBV7-9 to TRBJ2-2; no clear D. This TCR derives from a woman aged 45-60 years who had been exposed to COVID-19. Sequencing was done on a sample of PBMCs or T cells enriched from blood (not recorded which). CDR3 coding DNA: TGTGCCAGCAGCTCTAACACCGGGGAGCTGTTTTTT. Protein sequence: CASSSNTGELFF.